Below are 8 T cell receptor beta chains sequenced from a single sample in a study of CXCR3-negative and CXCR3-positive naive CD8 T cells. Study outcomes and limitations: The study found more hydrophobic TRB CDR3s in CXCR3-positive naive cells than in CXCR3-negative naive cells.

Their antigens are not known. UMI labels and 5' RACE were used to prepare the TRB cDNA libraries. TCRdb re-called the 5' RACE reads and gives one entry per CDR3 protein, without DNA. The sample holds 55,000 to 75,000 distinct CDR3 sequences. The sequenced sample consisted of naive CXCR3+ CD8+ T cells from blood. The subset was: CD45RO-CCR7+CD27+CD95- naive CD8+ T cells expressing CXCR3 (TNR3+). Receptor source: a human donor in good health. Some clones in this sample may be carry-over from other donors' samples.

The chain carries TRBV30 and TRBJ2-7. CDR3 length equals 12 residues. CDR1 is GTSNPN, CDR2 SVGIG, per germline (reference sequence). CDR3 amino acids: CAWRQSSYEQYF.

The chain combines TRBV29-1 with TRBJ2-7. The CDR3 contains 11 residues. In germline, CDR1 is SQVTM, CDR2 ANQGSEA. This CDR3 reads CSVELRGEQYF.

J is TRBJ2-7 and V is TRBV5-1; TCRdb selects TRBD2, and the lack of DNA leaves this call unchecked. Germline loops: CDR1 SGHRS, CDR2 YFSETQ. The CDR3 length is 15 residues. The CDR3 sequence: CASSSPGLGGYEQYF. The complete variable domain, with remaining parts taken from reference TRBV5-1 and TRBJ2-7, reads KAGVTQTPRYLIKTRGQQVTLSCSPISGHRSVSWYQQTPGQGLQFLFEYFSETQRNKGNFPGRFSGRQFSNSRSEMNVSTLELGDSALYLCASSSPGLGGYEQYFGPGTRLTVT.

The gene calls are TRBV14 and TRBJ2-2. Looked up from germline, CDR1 is SGHDN and CDR2 is FVKESK. The CDR3 runs 12 residues. The CDR3 region is CASSQGPGELFF.

The gene calls are TRBV7-9 and TRBJ2-2; TCRdb indicates TRBD2, and absent DNA this call remains unverified. This CDR3 has 16 residues. Germline V CDR1 and CDR2: SEHNR, FQNEAQ (reference sequence). CDR3 sequence: CASSSGLAGGPGELFF.

The chain employs TRBV7-8 and TRBJ2-7; without DNA, the TCRdb call of TRBD1 cannot be checked. Germline V lookup: CDR1 SGHVS, CDR2 FQNEAQ. CDR3 length equals 14 residues. The CDR3 sequence is CASSLGGGVSEQYF.

The chain joins TRBV6-2 or TRBV6-3 to TRBJ2-1; the D call of TRBD2 rests on TCRdb alone, since no DNA is present to check it. The CDR3 contains 14 residues. Looked up from germline, CDR1 is MNHEY and CDR2 is SVGEGT. CDR3 amino acids: CASSFGTSGYEQFF.

The chain joins TRBV24-1 to TRBJ2-1; TCRdb indicates TRBD1, and absent DNA this call remains unverified. Germline CDR1 KGHDR, CDR2 SFDVKD. The CDR3 runs 16 residues. The CDR3 sequence is CATSDSDRVDYNEQFF.